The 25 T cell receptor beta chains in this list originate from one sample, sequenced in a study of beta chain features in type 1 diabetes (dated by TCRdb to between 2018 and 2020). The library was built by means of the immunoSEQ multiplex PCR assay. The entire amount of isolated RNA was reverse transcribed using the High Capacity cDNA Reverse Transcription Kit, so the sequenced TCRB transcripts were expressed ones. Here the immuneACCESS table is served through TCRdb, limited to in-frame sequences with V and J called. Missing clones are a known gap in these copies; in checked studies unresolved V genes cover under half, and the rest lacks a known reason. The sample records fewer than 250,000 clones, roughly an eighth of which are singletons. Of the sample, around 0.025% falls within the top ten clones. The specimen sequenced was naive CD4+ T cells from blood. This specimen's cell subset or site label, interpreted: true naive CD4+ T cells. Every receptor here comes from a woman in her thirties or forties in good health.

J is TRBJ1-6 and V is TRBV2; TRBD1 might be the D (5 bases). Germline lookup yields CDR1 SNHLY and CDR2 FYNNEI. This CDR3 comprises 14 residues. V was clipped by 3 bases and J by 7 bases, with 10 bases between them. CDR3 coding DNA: TGTGCCAGCAGTGACAGGGTAGGGAATTCACCCCTCCACTTT. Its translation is CASSDRVGNSPLHF.

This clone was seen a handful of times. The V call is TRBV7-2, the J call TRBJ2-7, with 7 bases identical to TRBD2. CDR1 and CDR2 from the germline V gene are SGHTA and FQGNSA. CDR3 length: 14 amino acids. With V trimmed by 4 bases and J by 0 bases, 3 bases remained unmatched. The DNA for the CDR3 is TGTGCCAGCAGCTCCGGGGGGAACTCCTACGAGCAGTACTTC. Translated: CASSSGGNSYEQYF.

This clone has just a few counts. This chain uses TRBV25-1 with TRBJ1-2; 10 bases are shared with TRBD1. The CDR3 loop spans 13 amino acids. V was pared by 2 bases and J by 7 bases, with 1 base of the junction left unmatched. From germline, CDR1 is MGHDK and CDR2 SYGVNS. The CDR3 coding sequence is TGTGCCAGCAGTGAAGACAGGGGGCTTGGCTACACCTTC. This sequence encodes CASSEDRGLGYTF.

Here the CDR3 reads CASSLEGQGARDTEAFF. The CDR3 DNA follows: TGCGCCAGCAGCTTGGAGGGGCAGGGGGCTCGGGACACTGAAGCTTTCTTT. The chain is built from TRBV5-1 and TRBJ1-1; 8 nucleotides agree with TRBD1. After removal of 0 bases from V and 3 bases from J, the junction contained 10 bases not matched to a gene. The CDR3 consists of 17 residues. CDR1 and CDR2 from the germline V gene are SGHRS and YFSETQ.

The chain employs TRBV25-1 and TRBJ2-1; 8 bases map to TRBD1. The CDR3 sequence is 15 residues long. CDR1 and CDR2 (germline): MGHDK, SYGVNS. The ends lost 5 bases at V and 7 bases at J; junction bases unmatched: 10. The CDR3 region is CASSQVGTGYNEQFF. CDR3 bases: TGTGCCAGCAGTCAAGTGGGGACAGGCTATAATGAGCAGTTCTTC.

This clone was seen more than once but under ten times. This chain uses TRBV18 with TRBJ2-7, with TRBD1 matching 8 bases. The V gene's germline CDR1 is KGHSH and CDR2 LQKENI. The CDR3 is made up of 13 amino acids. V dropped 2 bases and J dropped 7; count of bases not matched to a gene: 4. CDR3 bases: TGTGCCAGCTCACCATTGGACAGGGCGGAGCAGTACTTC. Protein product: CASSPLDRAEQYF.

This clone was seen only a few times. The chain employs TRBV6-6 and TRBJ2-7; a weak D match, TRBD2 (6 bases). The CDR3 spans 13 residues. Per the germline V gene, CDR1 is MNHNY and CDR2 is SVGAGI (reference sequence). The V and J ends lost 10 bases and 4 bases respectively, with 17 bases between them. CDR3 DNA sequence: TGTGCCACAGGGCGGGACGGCTATTACGAGCAGTACTTC. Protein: CATGRDGYYEQYF.

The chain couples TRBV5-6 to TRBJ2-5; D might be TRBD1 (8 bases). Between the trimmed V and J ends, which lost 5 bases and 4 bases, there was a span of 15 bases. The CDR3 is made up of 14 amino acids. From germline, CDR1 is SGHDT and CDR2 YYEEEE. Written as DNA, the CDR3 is TGTGCCAGCAGTCCAGGGGGCGGGAGAGAGACCCAGTACTTC. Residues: CASSPGGGRETQYF.

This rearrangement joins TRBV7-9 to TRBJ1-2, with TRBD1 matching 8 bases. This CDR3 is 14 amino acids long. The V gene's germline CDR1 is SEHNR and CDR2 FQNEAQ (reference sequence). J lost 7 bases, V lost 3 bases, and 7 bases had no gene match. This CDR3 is CASSFQGAEGGYTF. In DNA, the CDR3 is TGTGCCAGCAGCTTCCAGGGGGCAGAGGGTGGCTACACCTTC.

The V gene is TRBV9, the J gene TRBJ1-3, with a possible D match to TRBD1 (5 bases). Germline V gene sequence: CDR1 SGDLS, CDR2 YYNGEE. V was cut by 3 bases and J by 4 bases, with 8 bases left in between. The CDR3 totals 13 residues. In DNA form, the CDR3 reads TGTGCCAGCAGCGAGGGGCGAGGAAACACCATATATTTT. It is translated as CASSEGRGNTIYF.

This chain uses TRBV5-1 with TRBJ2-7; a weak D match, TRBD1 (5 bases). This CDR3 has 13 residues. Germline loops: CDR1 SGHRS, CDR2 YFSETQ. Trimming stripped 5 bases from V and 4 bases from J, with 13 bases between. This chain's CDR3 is CASSTREMYEQYF. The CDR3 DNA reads TGCGCCAGCAGTACCAGGGAAATGTACGAGCAGTACTTC. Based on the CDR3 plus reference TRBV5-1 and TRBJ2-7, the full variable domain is KAGVTQTPRYLIKTRGQQVTLSCSPISGHRSVSWYQQTPGQGLQFLFEYFSETQRNKGNFPGRFSGRQFSNSRSEMNVSTLELGDSALYLCASSTREMYEQYFGPGTRLTVT.

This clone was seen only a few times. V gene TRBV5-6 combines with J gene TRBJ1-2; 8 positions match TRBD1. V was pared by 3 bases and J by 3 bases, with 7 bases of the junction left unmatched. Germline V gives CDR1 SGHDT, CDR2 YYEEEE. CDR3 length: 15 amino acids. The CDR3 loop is CASSSRTGRYYGYTF. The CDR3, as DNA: TGTGCCAGCAGCTCCCGGACAGGGAGGTACTATGGCTACACCTTC. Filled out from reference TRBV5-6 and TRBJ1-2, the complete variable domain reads DAGVTQSPTHLIKTRGQQVTLRCSPKSGHDTVSWYQQALGQGPQFIFQYYEEEERQRGNFPDRFSGHQFPNYSSELNVNALLLGDSALYLCASSSRTGRYYGYTFGSGTRLTVV.

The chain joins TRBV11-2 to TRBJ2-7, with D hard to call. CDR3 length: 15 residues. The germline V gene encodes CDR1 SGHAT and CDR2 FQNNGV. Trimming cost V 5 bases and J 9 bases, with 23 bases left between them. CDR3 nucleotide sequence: TGTGCCAGCAGCCCCACAGAGCCCAGCCTTCACGCGCAGTACTTC. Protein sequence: CASSPTEPSLHAQYF.

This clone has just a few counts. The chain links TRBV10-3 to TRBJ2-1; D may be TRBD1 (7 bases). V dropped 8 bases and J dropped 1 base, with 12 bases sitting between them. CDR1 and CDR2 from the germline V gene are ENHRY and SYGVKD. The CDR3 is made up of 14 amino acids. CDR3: CAILAGGSYNEQFF. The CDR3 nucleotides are TGTGCCATCTTGGCAGGGGGGTCCTACAATGAGCAGTTCTTC.

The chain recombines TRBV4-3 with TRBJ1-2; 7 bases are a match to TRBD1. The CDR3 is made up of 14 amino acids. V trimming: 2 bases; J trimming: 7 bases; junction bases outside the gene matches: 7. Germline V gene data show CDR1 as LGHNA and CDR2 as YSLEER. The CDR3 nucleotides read TGCGCCAGCAGCCAAATACAGGGGCAGAGTGGCTACACCTTC. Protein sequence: CASSQIQGQSGYTF.

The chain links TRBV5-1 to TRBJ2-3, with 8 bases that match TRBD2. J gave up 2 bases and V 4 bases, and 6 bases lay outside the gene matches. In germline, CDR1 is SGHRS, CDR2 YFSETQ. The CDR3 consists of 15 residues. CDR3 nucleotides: TGCGCCAGCAGCCCACTAGCGGCTACCACAGATACGCAGTATTTT. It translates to CASSPLAATTDTQYF.

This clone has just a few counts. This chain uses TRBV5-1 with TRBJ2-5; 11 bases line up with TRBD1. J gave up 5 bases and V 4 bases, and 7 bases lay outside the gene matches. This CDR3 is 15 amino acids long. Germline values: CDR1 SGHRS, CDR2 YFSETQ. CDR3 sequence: CASSLRTGGAETQYF. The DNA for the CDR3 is TGCGCCAGCAGCCTCAGGACAGGGGGCGCGGAGACCCAGTACTTC.

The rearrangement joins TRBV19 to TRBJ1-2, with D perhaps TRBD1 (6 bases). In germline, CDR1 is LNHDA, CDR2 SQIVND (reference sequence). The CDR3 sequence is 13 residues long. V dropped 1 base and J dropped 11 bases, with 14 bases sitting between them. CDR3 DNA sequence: TGTGCCAGTAGTATAGCTCTGGACAGAATTTACACCTTC. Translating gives CASSIALDRIYTF.

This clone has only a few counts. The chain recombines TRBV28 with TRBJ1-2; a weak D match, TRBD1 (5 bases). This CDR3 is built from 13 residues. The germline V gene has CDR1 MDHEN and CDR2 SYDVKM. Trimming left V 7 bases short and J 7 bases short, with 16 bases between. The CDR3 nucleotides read TGTGCCAGCACCGTAGGGGCGGGATTTGGCTACACCTTC. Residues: CASTVGAGFGYTF.

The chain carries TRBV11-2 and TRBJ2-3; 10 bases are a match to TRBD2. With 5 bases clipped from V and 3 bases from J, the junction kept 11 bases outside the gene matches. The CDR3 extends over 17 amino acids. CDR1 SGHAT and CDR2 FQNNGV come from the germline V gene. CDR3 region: CASSPGGTAGGTDTQYF. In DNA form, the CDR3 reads TGTGCCAGCAGCCCCGGCGGGACAGCGGGGGGGACAGATACGCAGTATTTT.

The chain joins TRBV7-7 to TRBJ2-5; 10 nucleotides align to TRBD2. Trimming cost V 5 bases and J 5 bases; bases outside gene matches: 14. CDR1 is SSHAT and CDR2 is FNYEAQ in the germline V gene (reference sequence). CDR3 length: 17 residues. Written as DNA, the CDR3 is TGTGCCAGCAGCGGAGGAGGGGTAGCGGGGGGCCGGGAGACCCAGTACTTC. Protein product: CASSGGGVAGGRETQYF.

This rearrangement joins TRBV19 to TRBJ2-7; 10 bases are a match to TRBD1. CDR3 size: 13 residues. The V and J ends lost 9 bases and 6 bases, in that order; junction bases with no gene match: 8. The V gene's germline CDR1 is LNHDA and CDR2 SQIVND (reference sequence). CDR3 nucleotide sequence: TGTGCCAGCCAAAACGGACAGGGGGGCGAGCAGTACTTC. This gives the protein CASQNGQGGEQYF.

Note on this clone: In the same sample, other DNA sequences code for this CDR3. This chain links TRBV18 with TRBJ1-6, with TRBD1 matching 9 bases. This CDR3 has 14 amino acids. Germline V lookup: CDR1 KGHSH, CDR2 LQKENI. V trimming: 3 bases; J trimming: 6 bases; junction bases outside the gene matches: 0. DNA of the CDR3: TGTGCCAGCTCACCGGGACAGGGTAATTCACCCCTCCACTTT. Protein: CASSPGQGNSPLHF.

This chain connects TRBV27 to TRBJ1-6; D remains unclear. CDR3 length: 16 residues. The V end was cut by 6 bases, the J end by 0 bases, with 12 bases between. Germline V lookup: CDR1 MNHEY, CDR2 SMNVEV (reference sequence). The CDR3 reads CASSMDSSSYNSPLHF. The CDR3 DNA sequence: TGTGCCAGCAGCATGGACTCAAGCTCCTATAATTCACCCCTCCACTTT.

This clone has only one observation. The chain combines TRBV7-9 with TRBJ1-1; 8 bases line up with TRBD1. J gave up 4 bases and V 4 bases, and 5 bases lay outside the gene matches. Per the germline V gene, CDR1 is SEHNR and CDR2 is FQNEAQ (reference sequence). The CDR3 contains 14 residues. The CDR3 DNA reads TGTGCCAGCAGCTCGGACAGGGTTGGCACTGAAGCTTTCTTT. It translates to CASSSDRVGTEAFF.